This TCR beta chain was captured by sequencing in a study of tumor-infiltrating lymphocytes in primary liver carcinoma. General study points: Relative to tumor region pairs, the tumor-adjacent and tumor-blood pairs showed overlap that was lower.

CDR3 size: 13 residues. The germline gives CDR1 SGHRS, CDR2 YFSETQ. As concerns this clonotype: Its cognate antigen is unknown. At one end, the junction sequence differs from germline, possibly due to a read error.

Total RNA amounting to 500 ng was the source from which TCR beta cDNA was made with a constant-region primer. Nested multiplex PCR, run for three rounds with slightly modified ARM-PCR, yielded TCR beta libraries. TRBV1-TRBV30 forward primers and a C-beta reverse primer were used in the first two PCR rounds, which each ran for nine to ten cycles. TCRdb processed the multiplex PCR reads anew with MiXCR; each CDR3 protein has one entry. The sample carries under 85,000 distinct CDR3 sequences, about three quarters recorded once. Taking about 19-32 mg of unsorted bulk tissue, the authors co-extracted RNA and DNA. The study found over 75% viable tumor cells in every tumor sample.

The chain combines TRBV5-1 with TRBJ1-1, with a weak D call TRBD1 (5 bases). This receptor was identified in a man aged 35 to 55 with primary liver carcinoma and hepatitis B virus infection. The sample comprised liver tumor tissue from sampling region 1. Specified subset: tumor region T1, superior pole. CDR3 sequence reads: CARSSRDPLGAFF. CDR3 coding DNA: TGCGCCAGGAGTTCCCGGGACCCACTGGGAGCTTTCTTC.